This T cell receptor (beta chain) was captured by sequencing in a study of T cell repertoires in cytomegalovirus infection. Study background: Alongside well-studied HLA-B-restricted CMV epitopes, recently identified HLA-C-restricted CMV epitopes were also used. Signatures in public TCR beta sequences pointed to both CMV infection and matching HLA type. Study conclusions and caveats: CMV-specific TCR beta clonotypes restricted by HLA-C dominated the ex vivo response. Identification of carriers of CMV plus the relevant HLA was performed using cumulative public TCR beta family frequency.

This clonotype was observed a handful of times. What it recognizes is unknown. This CDR3 region has 16 residues. The germline V gene has CDR1 SGHTA and CDR2 FQGNSA. V shed 5 bases and J 2 bases; nucleotides not matched to a gene: 6. From the reads, TCRdb called clonotypes with MiXCR, one entry per CDR3 protein. Of roughly 350,000 distinct CDR3 sequences in the sample, roughly 34% were seen once. The sequencing here drew on cultured PBMCs, taken from culture after CMV antigen stimulation. The chain recombines TRBV7-2 with TRBJ1-3, with TRBD1 matching 10 bases. The TCR comes from a human donor in good health (CMV status not recorded). Some clones in this sample may be carry-over from other donors' samples. The CDR3 nucleotides read TGTGCCAGCAGCACCAGCGGACAGGGGGCTGGAAACACCATATATTTT. This gives the protein CASSTSGQGAGNTIYF.